This TCR beta chain was sequenced during a study of blood T cell repertoires in COVID-19. Profiled with immunoSEQ multiplex PCR; TCRdb holds only in-frame clones, not every one. The table includes some 390,000 clones, about nine tenths detected once. The CDR3 has 15 residues. Germline CDR1 is SEHNR and CDR2 is FQNEAQ (reference sequence). V dropped 1 base and J dropped 0; count of bases not matched to a gene: 0. The genes are TRBV7-9 and TRBJ2-5, with 9 bases lining up with TRBD1. Material for sequencing was PBMCs or T cells enriched from blood (not recorded which). The sequence came from a woman aged 30 to 39 who had recovered from COVID-19. The CDR3 protein is CASSLGDRDQETQYF. Here the CDR3 DNA reads TGTGCCAGCAGCTTAGGGGACAGGGACCAAGAGACCCAGTACTTC.